Following are 29 T cell receptor beta chains from one sample sequenced in a study of blood T cells in healthy people across ages. For the second PCR, which ran for about 6 to 12 cycles, a sample-barcoded 5' primer and a J-beta primer mix were used. One entry per CDR3 protein results from TCRdb running MiXCR on the 5' RACE reads. The table shows hundreds of thousands of distinct CDR3 sequences, with approximately 55% occurring only once. Sequencing was done on a sample of blood. Receptor source: a man older than 75 in good health.

This clonotype occurred many times. The chain couples TRBV15 to TRBJ2-3, with a possible D match to TRBD1 (6 bases). CDR1 is LNHNV and CDR2 is YYDKDF in the germline V gene (reference sequence). The CDR3 loop spans 16 amino acids. Trimming left V 1 base short and J 3 bases short, with 14 bases between. In DNA, the CDR3 is TGTGCCACCAGCAGAGGCGAACAGGGAAAGACAGATACGCAGTATTTT. This gives the protein CATSRGEQGKTDTQYF. Full variable domain (remainder filled in from reference TRBV15 and TRBJ2-3): DAMVIQNPRYQVTQFGKPVTLSCSQTLNHNVMYWYQQKSSQAPKLLFHYYDKDFNNEADTPDNFQSRRPNTSFCFLDIRSPGLGDTAMYLCATSRGEQGKTDTQYFGPGTRLTVL.

The chain carries TRBV27 and TRBJ2-4; D gene ambiguous. The CDR3 consists of 14 residues. Germline V gene lookup returns CDR1 MNHEY and CDR2 SMNVEV (reference sequence). V was shortened by 5 bases and J by 0 bases, with 8 bases between the two germline ends. The CDR3 DNA reads TGTGCCAGCAGTGAGATCAGAGCCAAAAACATTCAGTACTTC. Its translation: CASSEIRAKNIQYF.

The gene calls are TRBV7-2 and TRBJ1-1; D gene unclear. Germline V gene data show CDR1 as SGHTA and CDR2 as FQGNSA. Deletions cut 6 bases from V and 1 base from J, with 12 bases between. The CDR3 contains 14 residues. This chain's CDR3 is CASSGRWENTEAFF. The CDR3 DNA is TGTGCCAGCAGTGGACGGTGGGAGAACACTGAAGCTTTCTTT.

This clonotype was counted ten times or more. The V gene is TRBV20-1, the J gene TRBJ2-7, with 10 nucleotides matching TRBD2. V was pared by 3 bases and J by 0 bases, with 5 bases of the junction left unmatched. This CDR3 is built from 15 residues. Per germline, CDR1 DFQATT and CDR2 SNEGSKA (reference sequence). CDR3 protein: CSASELAGHSYEQYF. CDR3 bases: TGCAGTGCTAGTGAACTAGCGGGACACTCCTACGAGCAGTACTTC.

Turning to this clonotype: A read error may be the cause here, since a much bigger clone is one base away. The chain couples TRBV12-3 or TRBV12-4 to TRBJ2-1, with 10 bases matching TRBD1. The CDR3 covers 16 residues. Germline trimming cut 5 bases from V and 6 bases from J; bases unmatched to any gene: 10. The chain's CDR3 is CASSDSGTGVSNEQFF. CDR3 sequence (DNA): TGTGCCAGCAGTGACTCAGGGACAGGGGTTTCCAATGAGCAGTTCTTC.

The chain carries TRBV28 and TRBJ2-1; the D is unclear. The germline CDR1 and CDR2 sequences are MDHEN and SYDVKM. CDR3 size: 14 residues. V was cut by 5 bases and J by 4 bases, with 12 bases left in between. Written as DNA, the CDR3 is TGTGCCAGCAGTGTCGCACAACCTTACAATGAGCAGTTCTTC. Amino acids: CASSVAQPYNEQFF.

The V gene is TRBV12-5, the J gene TRBJ1-2; D might be TRBD1 (5 bases). Germline V CDR1 and CDR2: LGHNT, FRNRAP. The V gene lost 4 bases and the J gene lost 0 bases, with 21 bases spanning the gap. CDR3 length equals 18 residues. The DNA of the CDR3 is TGTGCTAGTGGTTCCAATCTCGGCGGGGCACCCGCTAACTATGGCTACACCTTC. This codes for CASGSNLGGAPANYGYTF.

The genes are TRBV20-1 and TRBJ2-4; tentative D call: TRBD1 (6 bases). The germline V gene has CDR1 DFQATT and CDR2 SNEGSKA (reference sequence). The V and J ends lost 3 bases and 6 bases respectively, with 15 bases between them. The CDR3 covers 14 residues. CDR3 nucleotide sequence: TGCAGTGCTAGGGGCAGCCCAGGGGCAAACATTCAGTACTTC. It specifies CSARGSPGANIQYF.

The chain is built from TRBV25-1 and TRBJ2-7, with D hard to call. With 3 bases removed from V and 2 bases from J, the gap between germline ends came to 11 bases. The CDR3 contains 14 residues. Per germline, CDR1 MGHDK and CDR2 SYGVNS. CDR3 bases: TGTGCCAGCAGTGAGGGCAACCTTCCCTACGAGCAGTACTTC. It yields the protein CASSEGNLPYEQYF.

For the CDR3, the DNA is TGCAGTGCTAGACAAGGGGGTGGGATTTCACCCCTCCACTTT. This translates into CSARQGGGISPLHF. This sequence joins TRBV20-1 and TRBJ1-6, with a weak D call TRBD1 (6 bases). V dropped 2 bases and J dropped 9 bases, with 14 bases sitting between them. The CDR3 runs to 14 residues. Germline loops: CDR1 DFQATT, CDR2 SNEGSKA (reference sequence).

V and J are TRBV10-3 and TRBJ1-1; the D is unclear. The V end lost 0 bases, the J end lost 10 bases, and 15 bases lay between the germline ends. The CDR3 sequence is 14 residues long. CDR1 ENHRY and CDR2 SYGVKD come from the germline V gene. In DNA, the CDR3 is TGTGCCATCAGTGAGTCGAGCCTCGGTTTTGGAGCTTTCTTT. This codes for CAISESSLGFGAFF.

The chain combines TRBV14 with TRBJ2-7; D might be TRBD1 (5 bases). CDR1 SGHDN and CDR2 FVKESK come from the germline V gene. This CDR3 region has 14 residues. Between the trimmed V and J ends, which lost 4 bases and 3 bases, there was a span of 13 bases. DNA of the CDR3: TGTGCCAGCAGCCGGGCCTGGGGCAGCTACGAGCAGTACTTC. Translated, it gives CASSRAWGSYEQYF.

This clonotype was recorded a few times. The chain couples TRBV15 to TRBJ1-2; 12 bases map to TRBD1. V lost 5 bases to trimming and J lost 7 bases; unmatched junction nucleotides: 5. Germline V gives CDR1 LNHNV, CDR2 YYDKDF (reference sequence). The CDR3 has 14 residues. CDR3 region: CATSGTGGPGGYTF. The CDR3 nucleotides read TGTGCCACCAGCGGGACAGGGGGCCCGGGTGGCTACACCTTC.

The chain couples TRBV12-3 or TRBV12-4 to TRBJ1-2; a weak D match, TRBD1 (6 bases). The ends were cut back, 3 bases at V and 8 bases at J, with 13 bases in the middle. CDR3 length: 13 amino acids. CDR3 coding DNA: TGTGCCAGCAGTTTGACAGGAGGAGGGGGCTACACCTTC. This gives the protein CASSLTGGGGYTF.

The chain recombines TRBV10-3 with TRBJ1-6, with TRBD1 matching over 8 bases. CDR3 length: 15 amino acids. Germline V gene data show CDR1 as ENHRY and CDR2 as SYGVKD. The ends lost 3 bases at V and 6 bases at J; junction bases unmatched: 4. CDR3 sequence: CAISETGGGNSPLHF. DNA for the CDR3: TGTGCCATCAGTGAAACAGGGGGGGGTAATTCACCCCTCCACTTT.

This chain joins TRBV20-1 and TRBJ2-7, with 9 nucleotides matching TRBD2. Per germline, CDR1 DFQATT and CDR2 SNEGSKA (reference sequence). This CDR3 has 14 amino acids. V shed 6 bases, J shed 0 bases, and the junction held 6 bases outside the gene matches. The CDR3 loop is CSATTSGSSYEQYF. CDR3 DNA: TGCAGTGCCACGACTAGCGGCTCCTCCTACGAGCAGTACTTC.

The chain links TRBV20-1 to TRBJ1-5; unclear D gene. This CDR3 is 14 amino acids long. V lost 3 bases, J lost 7 bases, and 16 bases lay in between. Per germline, CDR1 DFQATT and CDR2 SNEGSKA (reference sequence). The CDR3 DNA reads as TGCAGTGCTAGTTTAGGTTCTCTAGGGCAGCCCCAGCATTTT. Translation: CSASLGSLGQPQHF.

The count of this clonotype is one. The V and J genes are TRBV5-4 and TRBJ1-1, with a possible D match to TRBD1 (5 bases). Trimming removed 1 base at V and 9 bases at J, with 10 bases between. CDR3 size: 12 residues. Germline CDR1 and CDR2: SGHNT and YYREEE (reference sequence). The CDR3 sequence: CASSLIEGKAFF. As DNA, the CDR3 is TGTGCCAGCAGCTTGATTGAGGGGAAAGCTTTCTTT.

V and J are TRBV7-2 and TRBJ2-5, with unresolved D. The germline V gene has CDR1 SGHTA and CDR2 FQGNSA. The ends were cut back, 4 bases at V and 11 bases at J, with 17 bases in the middle. This CDR3 has 13 amino acids. The CDR3 DNA is TGTGCCAGCAGCTCGCGACTCTACGATGAGCAGTACTTC. Protein sequence: CASSSRLYDEQYF.

This chain uses TRBV7-3 with TRBJ2-1; D remains unclear. This CDR3 contains 12 residues. CDR1 and CDR2 from the germline V gene are SGHTA and FQGTGA. The ends were cut back, 1 base at V and 13 bases at J, with 11 bases in the middle. The CDR3 loop reads CASSLIYPVQFF. The CDR3, as DNA: TGTGCCAGCAGCTTAATATACCCAGTCCAGTTCTTC. The entire variable domain, with the rest obtained from reference TRBV7-3 and TRBJ2-1, is as follows: GAGVSQTPSNKVTEKGKYVELRCDPISGHTALYWYRQSLGQGPEFLIYFQGTGAADDSGLPNDRFFAVRPEGSVSTLKIQRTERGDSAVYLCASSLIYPVQFFGPGTRLTVL.

This rearrangement joins TRBV5-5 to TRBJ1-1; TRBD1 agrees at 7 bases. From germline, CDR1 is SGHKS and CDR2 YYEKEE (reference sequence). The junction had 9 bases not matched to a gene; V was cut back by 4 bases and J by 3 bases. CDR3 size: 15 residues. The CDR3 DNA reads TGTGCCAGCAGCCCCCTGGACAGGTTGGACACTGAAGCTTTCTTT. Protein: CASSPLDRLDTEAFF. Variable domain in full (rest from reference TRBV5-5 and TRBJ1-1): DAGVTQSPTHLIKTRGQQVTLRCSPISGHKSVSWYQQVLGQGPQFIFQYYEKEERGRGNFPDRFSARQFPNYSSELNVNALLLGDSALYLCASSPLDRLDTEAFFGQGTRLTVV.

This clonotype was counted ten times or more. In DNA, the CDR3 is TGCAGCGTTCCGGGAGGGTCGCGTAAGACCCAGTACTTC. Amino acids: CSVPGGSRKTQYF. The J gene is TRBJ2-5, the V gene TRBV29-1; 8 nucleotides agree with TRBD2. V shed 5 bases and J 6 bases; nucleotides not matched to a gene: 8. There are 13 residues in the CDR3. Looked up from germline, CDR1 is SQVTM and CDR2 is ANQGSEA.

V gene TRBV20-1 combines with J gene TRBJ2-2; D might be TRBD2 (6 bases). Germline-derived CDR1 and CDR2 are DFQATT and SNEGSKA (reference sequence). The CDR3 is 15 amino acids. The V end lost 3 bases, the J end lost 4 bases, and 15 bases lay between the germline ends. Written as DNA, the CDR3 is TGCAGTGCTAGGTCCCCGTTGCGGGGCACCGGGGAGCTGTTTTTT. This encodes CSARSPLRGTGELFF.

This clonotype appeared a few times. V gene TRBV27 combines with J gene TRBJ2-7, with TRBD1 matching over 11 bases. The CDR3 is 12 amino acids. Germline CDR1 and CDR2: MNHEY and SMNVEV (reference sequence). After removal of 10 bases from V and 5 bases from J, the junction contained 4 bases not matched to a gene. The DNA for the CDR3 is TGTGCCACGGGACAGGGGGTTCACGAGCAGTACTTC. Translating gives CATGQGVHEQYF.

This chain joins TRBV5-1 and TRBJ2-3, with 8 nucleotides matching TRBD2. Per germline, CDR1 SGHRS and CDR2 YFSETQ. The length of the CDR3 is 14 residues. V lost 4 bases, J lost 5 bases, and 6 bases stayed unmatched. The CDR3 coding sequence is TGCGCCAGCAGCCCGCGAGCGGGAGAAGATACGCAGTATTTT. Translated: CASSPRAGEDTQYF.

This rearrangement joins TRBV6-5 to TRBJ2-5; D is possibly TRBD1 (5 bases). The J call could be wrong; TRBJ2-7 is a better fit for the DNA end. The CDR3 runs 16 residues. The germline V gene has CDR1 MNHEY and CDR2 SVGAGI. The CDR3 DNA sequence: TGTGCCAGCAGTTACTCACGGCGAAGGGGCATAGACGAGCAGTACTTC. Amino acid sequence: CASSYSRRRGIDEQYF.

This clonotype came up a few times. The V gene is TRBV10-3, the J gene TRBJ2-3; D possibly corresponds to TRBD1 (5 bases). Germline-derived CDR1 and CDR2 are ENHRY and SYGVKD. This CDR3 has 14 amino acids. V dropped 2 bases and J dropped 14 bases, with 20 bases sitting between them. The CDR3, as DNA: TGTGCCATCAGTGAGGAACCAGGGAACAGATACGCGTATTTT. Translating gives CAISEEPGNRYAYF.

The rearrangement uses TRBV6-1 and TRBJ1-2; 7 nucleotides match TRBD1. V was clipped by 10 bases and J by 2 bases; unmatched bases: 16. The CDR3 runs to 16 residues. Germline V CDR1 and CDR2: MNHNS, SASEGT. The CDR3 spells CATPLGFTGQNYGYTF. The CDR3 DNA reads TGTGCCACTCCATTAGGATTTACGGGACAGAACTATGGCTACACCTTC.

The genes are TRBV7-9 and TRBJ1-3, with TRBD1 matching over 9 bases. The ends lost 5 bases at V and 6 bases at J; junction bases unmatched: 8. CDR3 size: 15 residues. Germline assignment: CDR1 SEHNR and CDR2 FQNEAQ (reference sequence). The CDR3 DNA reads TGTGCCAGCAGCATAACAGGGGGCGCGGAAAACACCATATATTTT. This gives the protein CASSITGGAENTIYF.